The next 9 T cell receptor beta chains were all read from a single sample in a study of cytomegalovirus exposure and HLA in healthy donors. The PCR had 60 Vbeta and 13 Jbeta primers. The repertoire was sequenced with immunoSEQ multiplex PCR; TCRdb's copy has only in-frame clones and lacks some. The table has under 200,000 clones, approximately 80% seen once. Material: PBMCs. The receptors come from a man aged 55 to 69 in good health and CMV-seronegative.

This clone was recorded only once. The chain combines TRBV5-1 with TRBJ2-6; 11 bases are shared with TRBD1. CDR3 length: 17 amino acids. In germline, CDR1 is SGHRS, CDR2 YFSETQ. J lost 1 base, V lost 4 bases, and 4 bases had no gene match. The CDR3 protein is CASSTGQGGSGANVLTF. The CDR3, as DNA: TGCGCCAGCAGCACGGGACAGGGGGGTTCTGGGGCCAACGTCCTGACTTTC.

CDR3 amino acids: CASSSQGISGNTIYF. Here the CDR3 DNA reads TGTGCCAGCAGCTCTCAGGGGATATCTGGAAACACCATATATTTT. This sequence joins TRBV5-5 and TRBJ1-3, with D perhaps matching TRBD1 (6 bases). The germline V and J ends were trimmed by 3 bases and 1 base, with 11 bases remaining between them. The CDR3 is 15 amino acids. In germline, CDR1 is SGHKS, CDR2 YYEKEE (reference sequence). Full variable domain (remainder filled in from reference TRBV5-5 and TRBJ1-3): DAGVTQSPTHLIKTRGQQVTLRCSPISGHKSVSWYQQVLGQGPQFIFQYYEKEERGRGNFPDRFSARQFPNYSSELNVNALLLGDSALYLCASSSQGISGNTIYFGEGSWLTVV.

The chain couples TRBV6-5 to TRBJ1-4; the match to TRBD1 covers 7 bases. Germline CDR1 reads MNHEY; CDR2 reads SVGAGI. Losses at the gene ends were 5 bases for V and 7 bases for J; bases not matched to a gene: 7. The CDR3 is 14 amino acids. In DNA form, the CDR3 reads TGTGCCAGCAGTCGACAGGGATGGAGTGAAAAACTGTTTTTT. It encodes CASSRQGWSEKLFF.

The chain combines TRBV16 with TRBJ1-5; D perhaps matches TRBD1 (6 bases). The CDR3 covers 19 residues. Germline V CDR1 and CDR2: KGHSY, FQNENV. V dropped 0 bases and J dropped 0 bases, with 18 bases sitting between them. CDR3 sequence (DNA): TGTGCCAGCAGCCAATCTTGGAGGAAAGGGGGATATAGCAATCAGCCCCAGCATTTT. Its translation is CASSQSWRKGGYSNQPQHF.

This chain connects TRBV27 to TRBJ1-2; tentative D call: TRBD1 (5 bases). Germline V gives CDR1 MNHEY, CDR2 SMNVEV (reference sequence). This CDR3 region has 14 residues. With 0 bases removed from V and 7 bases from J, the gap between germline ends came to 12 bases. In DNA form, the CDR3 reads TGTGCCAGCAGTTTATCTGGGGCCCTGGGTGGCTACACCTTC. Protein product: CASSLSGALGGYTF.

V gene TRBV7-2 combines with J gene TRBJ1-4; the match to TRBD1 covers 9 bases. V shed 6 bases, J shed 8 bases, and the junction held 10 bases outside the gene matches. The CDR3 extends over 15 amino acids. Germline V gene sequence: CDR1 SGHTA, CDR2 FQGNSA. CDR3 loop: CASSVIGQGREKLFF. Here the CDR3 DNA reads TGTGCCAGCAGTGTTATAGGACAGGGGAGGGAAAAACTGTTTTTT.

This clone was picked up one time. V gene TRBV5-1 combines with J gene TRBJ2-5; possibly TRBD2 for D (7 bases). The CDR3 has 17 residues. Between the trimmed V and J ends, which lost 0 bases and 4 bases, there was a span of 19 bases. Looked up from germline, CDR1 is SGHRS and CDR2 is YFSETQ. CDR3 sequence: CASSLGGGGTARETQYF. The CDR3 DNA reads as TGCGCCAGCAGCTTGGGCGGGGGCGGCACCGCCAGAGAGACCCAGTACTTC.

The chain recombines TRBV5-1 with TRBJ1-1; no definite D call. Germline V gives CDR1 SGHRS, CDR2 YFSETQ. The CDR3 is 12 residues long. V lost 4 bases and J 6 bases, leaving 10 bases between the germline ends. The CDR3 protein is CASSVAGSEAFF. The CDR3 nucleotides are TGCGCCAGCAGCGTAGCTGGGTCTGAAGCTTTCTTT.

The chain employs TRBV13 and TRBJ2-1; 7 bases align to TRBD2. Losses at the gene ends were 5 bases for V and 0 bases for J; bases not matched to a gene: 10. The CDR3 spans 17 residues. The germline V gene encodes CDR1 PRHDT and CDR2 FYEKMQ (reference sequence). DNA for the CDR3: TGTGCCAGCAGCCCCAGACTAGCCTATAGCTCCTACAATGAGCAGTTCTTC. Translating it yields CASSPRLAYSSYNEQFF.